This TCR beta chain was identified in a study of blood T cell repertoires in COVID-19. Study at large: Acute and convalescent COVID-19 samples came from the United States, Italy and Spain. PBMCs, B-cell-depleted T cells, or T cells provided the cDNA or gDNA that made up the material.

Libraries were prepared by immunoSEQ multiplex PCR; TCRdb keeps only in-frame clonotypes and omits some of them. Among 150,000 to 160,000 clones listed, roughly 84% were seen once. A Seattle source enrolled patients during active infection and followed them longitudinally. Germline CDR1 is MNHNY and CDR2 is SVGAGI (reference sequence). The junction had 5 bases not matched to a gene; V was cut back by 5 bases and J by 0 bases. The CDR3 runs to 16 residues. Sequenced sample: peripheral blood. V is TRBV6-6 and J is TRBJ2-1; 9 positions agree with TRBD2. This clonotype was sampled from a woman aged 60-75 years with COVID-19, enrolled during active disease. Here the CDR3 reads CASSRLAASSYNEQFF. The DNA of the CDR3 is TGTGCCAGCAGTCGACTAGCGGCCAGCTCCTACAATGAGCAGTTCTTC.